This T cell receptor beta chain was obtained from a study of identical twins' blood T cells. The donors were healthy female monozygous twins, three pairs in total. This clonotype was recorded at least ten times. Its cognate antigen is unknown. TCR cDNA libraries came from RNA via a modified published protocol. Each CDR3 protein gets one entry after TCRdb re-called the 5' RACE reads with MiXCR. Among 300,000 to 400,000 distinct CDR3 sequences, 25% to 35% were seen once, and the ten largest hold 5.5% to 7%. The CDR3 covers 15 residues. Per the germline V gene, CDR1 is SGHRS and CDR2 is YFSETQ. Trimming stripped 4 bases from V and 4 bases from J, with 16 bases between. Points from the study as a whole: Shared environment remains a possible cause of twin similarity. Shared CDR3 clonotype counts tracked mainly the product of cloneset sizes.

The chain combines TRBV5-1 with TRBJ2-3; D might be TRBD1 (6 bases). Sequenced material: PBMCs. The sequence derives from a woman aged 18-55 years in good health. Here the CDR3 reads CASSQMTGSADTQYF. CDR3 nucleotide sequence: TGCGCCAGCAGCCAGATGACAGGCAGCGCAGATACGCAGTATTTT.